These T cell receptor beta chains were read from a single sample in a study of T cells after yellow fever vaccination. Each CDR3 protein gets one entry after TCRdb re-called the 5' RACE reads with MiXCR. Found here are about 180,000 distinct CDR3 sequences, approximately 6.2% of them singletons; the top ten hold about 2.7%. The sequenced sample was CD4+ T cells sorted from PBMCs, obtained on the day of the first yellow fever vaccination. All receptors derive from a man between 18 and 29 years old who received the YFV17D yellow fever vaccine. Both conserved end residues are part of each CDR3. Each record gives: V gene, J gene, D gene, clone size, CDR3 DNA, CDR3 protein. The D gene is left open where the match is weak. Clone size is given for some rows only: seen once, a few or many times, or a class if the clone is expanded.

TRBV5-1	TRBJ2-2	-	many	TGCGCCAGCAGCTTGTATGGCCAAGACACCGGGGAGCTGTTTTTT	CASSLYGQDTGELFF
TRBV3-1	TRBJ2-5	TRBD2	many	TGTGCCAGCAGCTTGGCTAGCGGGGGGGGTCGGACCCAGTACTTC	CASSLASGGGRTQYF
TRBV6-1	TRBJ2-3	-	few	TGTGCCAGCAGCCCGGATGGGCCACCCTGGGCTCCCACAGATACGCAGTATTTT	CASSPDGPPWAPTDTQYF
TRBV11-2	TRBJ2-7	-	-	TGTGCCAGCAGCTCGCAACTTTCCTACGAGCAGTACTTC	CASSSQLSYEQYF
TRBV11-2	TRBJ1-1	-	few	TGTGCCAGCAGCTTATCGGGGGTAATGGGGAGAGAAGCTTTCTTT	CASSLSGVMGREAFF
TRBV7-3	TRBJ1-1	TRBD1	few	TGTGCCAGCAGCCCAGACAGGGGAGGGGACACTGAAGCTTTCTTT	CASSPDRGGDTEAFF
TRBV7-6	TRBJ1-4	-	-	TGTGCCAGCAGCTTAGACTGGGGGGAAAAACTGTTTTTT	CASSLDWGEKLFF
TRBV6-5	TRBJ2-7	-	few	TGTGCCAGCAGTTACTCGGGCAGTAGCTCCTACGAGCAGTACTTC	CASSYSGSSSYEQYF
TRBV4-1	TRBJ2-2	-	many	TGCGCCAGCAGCCAAGATCCACCCGGACAGAACACCGGGGAGCTGTTTTTT	CASSQDPPGQNTGELFF
TRBV6-6	TRBJ2-1	TRBD2	many	TGTGCCATCGGGACTAGTATCTACAATGAGCAGTTCTTC	CAIGTSIYNEQFF
TRBV9	TRBJ2-7	-	many	TGTGCCAGCAGCCCCAGGGTCTACGAGCAGTACTTC	CASSPRVYEQYF
TRBV7-2	TRBJ1-6	TRBD1	-	TGTGCCAGCAGCTTTGTCGGACAGGGAAGTTCACCCCTCCACTTT	CASSFVGQGSSPLHF
TRBV5-1	TRBJ2-3	-	many	TGCGCCAGCAGCCACTTTGAGCCGGGGGGCACAGATACGCAGTATTTT	CASSHFEPGGTDTQYF
TRBV20-1	TRBJ1-2	-	few	TGCAGTGCTCCAGATAACTATGGCTACACCTTC	CSAPDNYGYTF
TRBV12-3/TRBV12-4	TRBJ2-7	TRBD2	few	TGTGCCAGCAGCCGGACTAGCGGTTCAAGCGAGCAGTACTTC	CASSRTSGSSEQYF
TRBV20-1	TRBJ2-1	TRBD2	many	TGCAGTGCAGCCGGGACTAGCCTCAATGAGCAGTTCTTC	CSAAGTSLNEQFF
TRBV6-5	TRBJ2-3	-	many	TGTGCCAGCAGTTACAAGGATCGCACAGATACGCAGTATTTT	CASSYKDRTDTQYF
TRBV19	TRBJ2-2	TRBD1	few	TGTGCCAGTAAGGGGGCCACAGGGGCGGAGGCCGGGGAGCTGTTTTTT	CASKGATGAEAGELFF
TRBV3-1	TRBJ2-2	-	few	TGTGCCAGCAGCCAACAAGGGAATTCCGGGGAGCTGTTTTTT	CASSQQGNSGELFF
TRBV19	TRBJ2-1	-	few	TGTGCCAGTAGTATAACCGCCCTACGACCGCAGTTCTTC	CASSITALRPQFF
TRBV28	TRBJ1-5	-	many	TGTGCCAGCAGGGACGATAACAATCAGCCCCAGCATTTT	CASRDDNNQPQHF
TRBV12-3/TRBV12-4	TRBJ1-6	-	-	TGTGCCAGCAGTACTCAGGGTAGGAATTCACCCCTCCACTTT	CASSTQGRNSPLHF
TRBV9	TRBJ1-5	-	few	TGTGCCCTAACCCGGACAAATCAGCCCCAGCATTTT	CALTRTNQPQHF
TRBV7-3	TRBJ2-5	TRBD2	many	TGTGCCAGCAGCTTAACGGGAGGGCAAGAGACCCAGTACTTC	CASSLTGGQETQYF
TRBV5-1	TRBJ2-6	-	-	TGCGCCAGCAGCTTGGCCGGGGGGGCCAACGTCCTGACTTTC	CASSLAGGANVLTF
TRBV29-1	TRBJ1-4	TRBD1	few	TGCAGCGTCTATCAGAGGACAGGGGGTAGAGAAAAACTGTTTTTT	CSVYQRTGGREKLFF
TRBV7-7	TRBJ2-5	-	many	TGTGCCAGCAGCTTATCCGGGGCGGAGGAGACCCAGTACTTC	CASSLSGAEETQYF
TRBV4-2	TRBJ2-7	-	many	TGTGCCAGCAGCCAGAGGGGGGTTTCCTACGAGCAGTACTTC	CASSQRGVSYEQYF
TRBV13	TRBJ2-3	-	many	TGTGCCAGCAGCTCGCCAAGACAGCTAGATACGCAGTATTTT	CASSSPRQLDTQYF
TRBV5-1	TRBJ2-5	TRBD1	many	TGCGCCAGCAGCGCGGGGACAGGGTTAGAGACCCAGTACTTC	CASSAGTGLETQYF
TRBV5-1	TRBJ2-1	TRBD1	many	TGCGCCAGCAGCGGGGGGGGGACAGGGAGGAATGAGCAGTTCTTC	CASSGGGTGRNEQFF
TRBV5-4	TRBJ2-2	TRBD1	few	TGTGCCAGCAGCCCGGGGACAGGAGTTACCGGGGAGCTGTTTTTT	CASSPGTGVTGELFF
TRBV4-1	TRBJ2-1	-	many	TGCGCCAGCAGCCGCCTACCCACGAGACCAAGTGACAATGAGCAGTTCTTC	CASSRLPTRPSDNEQFF
TRBV5-1	TRBJ2-2	-	many	TGCGCCAGCAGCTCATTTCCGGGACATCTATCGAACACCGGGGAGCTGTTTTTT	CASSSFPGHLSNTGELFF
TRBV9	TRBJ1-3	-	many	TGTGCCAGCAGCGTAGCTGACAAGACAGGCTCTGGAAACACCATATATTTT	CASSVADKTGSGNTIYF
TRBV20-1	TRBJ1-1	TRBD1	many	TGCAGTGCTCGCAGGGGGCCGGGCACTGAAGCTTTCTTT	CSARRGPGTEAFF
TRBV19	TRBJ2-2	TRBD1	many	TGTGCCAGTAATCAACCCGGAAGAGGACAGGGAGAAGGCGGGGAGCTGTTTTTT	CASNQPGRGQGEGGELFF
TRBV5-6	TRBJ1-4	-	many	TGTGCCAGCAGCTTAACCGACGGCACCACCCATTTT	CASSLTDGTTHF
TRBV10-3	TRBJ2-5	-	many	TGTGCCATCAAGGGTAGCAGAGGTCGCCAAGAGACCCAGTACTTC	CAIKGSRGRQETQYF
TRBV5-4	TRBJ2-2	TRBD1	many	TGTGCCAGCAGGGGACAGGACACCGGGGAGCTGTTTTTT	CASRGQDTGELFF
TRBV28	TRBJ2-1	-	-	TGTGCCAGCGGGAGCGGTGACAATGAGCAGTTCTTC	CASGSGDNEQFF
TRBV4-3	TRBJ1-1	TRBD1	few	TGCGCCAGCAGCCAGCGACAGGGGAGCACTGAAGCTTTCTTT	CASSQRQGSTEAFF
TRBV5-1	TRBJ2-1	TRBD1	few	TGCGCCAGCAGCTTGGAGACAGGGGATGCGATCAGTGAGCAGTTCTTC	CASSLETGDAISEQFF
TRBV5-1	TRBJ2-6	TRBD1	few	TGCGCCAGCAGCCCGGGACAGGGGACTCGTTCTGGGGCCAACGTCCTGACTTTC	CASSPGQGTRSGANVLTF
TRBV15	TRBJ1-1	-	few	TGTGCCACCAGCAGAGGGGGGGCTTTCTCCGGGAACACTGAAGCTTTCTTT	CATSRGGAFSGNTEAFF
TRBV27	TRBJ1-4	-	-	TGTGCCAGCAGTGCGTGGGTCGGGGATGAAAAACTGTTTTTT	CASSAWVGDEKLFF
TRBV25-1	TRBJ1-1	-	many	TGTGCCAGCAGTGCAGGGGTGGGAAAAGCTTTCTTT	CASSAGVGKAFF
TRBV5-4	TRBJ2-7	-	-	TGTGCCAGCAGCCTAAACATTGGCGCCTACGAGCAGTACTTC	CASSLNIGAYEQYF
TRBV20-1	TRBJ2-5	TRBD2	many	TGCAGTACCGGGGGGGCCGGGAGTGAGACCCAGTACTTC	CSTGGAGSETQYF
TRBV18	TRBJ2-3	-	many	TGTGCCAGCTCCCCCTACCCAGATACGCAGTATTTT	CASSPYPDTQYF
TRBV12-3/TRBV12-4	TRBJ1-1	-	few	TGTGCCAGCAGTTTAGCTCTAGCGAACACTGAAGCTTTCTTT	CASSLALANTEAFF
TRBV7-2	TRBJ1-5	-	-	TGTGCCAGCAGCTTAGACAGGGAGCACGAGCCCCAGCATTTT	CASSLDREHEPQHF
TRBV18	TRBJ2-1	TRBD1	-	TGTGCCAGCTCACCGCCCGGGACAGGGGATTACAATGAGCAGTTCTTC	CASSPPGTGDYNEQFF
TRBV6-5	TRBJ2-2	-	many	TGTGCCAGCAGTTACCGGGCGGACAGAAACACCGGGGAGCTGTTTTTT	CASSYRADRNTGELFF